This T cell receptor (beta chain) was recovered during a study of T cell changes during pregnancy in multiple sclerosis. V lost 4 bases and J 3 bases, leaving 11 bases between the germline ends. Germline V gene lookup returns CDR1 SGHDT and CDR2 YYEEEE. This CDR3 is built from 15 residues. Here immunoSEQ multiplex PCR was the method, and the copy in TCRdb shows in-frame clones only, minus some. Among 35,000 to 40,000 clones listed, approximately 90% were seen once. The rearrangement links TRBV5-6 to TRBJ1-6; maybe TRBD1 (6 bases). This sequence originates from a female donor with multiple sclerosis, enrolled in a pregnancy study. Sequenced here: CD8+ T cells from peripheral blood mononuclear cells, sampled in the third trimester of pregnancy. The CDR3 protein is CASSPRQDYNSPLHF. The CDR3 DNA follows: TGTGCCAGCAGCCCGAGACAGGACTATAATTCACCCCTCCACTTT.